What follows describes a single T cell receptor beta chain. The CDR3 runs to 14 residues. The germline gives CDR1 KGHSH, CDR2 LQKENI. V was cut by 3 bases and J by 2 bases, with 11 bases left in between. The data were obtained in a study of cytomegalovirus exposure and HLA in healthy donors. Primers included in the PCR were 60 Vbeta and 13 Jbeta primers. TCRdb's copy holds only in-frame clones and misses some; the assay was immunoSEQ multiplex PCR. The sample shows about 150,000 clones, around 72% of them seen only once. The TCR originated in a man in his forties in good health and CMV-seronegative. Sequenced material: PBMCs. This chain uses TRBV18 with TRBJ2-7, with no clear D. The CDR3 coding sequence is TGTGCCAGCTCACCGCCGACGGGTACCTACGAGCAGTACTTC. This translates into CASSPPTGTYEQYF. The complete variable domain, with remaining parts taken from reference TRBV18 and TRBJ2-7, reads NAGVMQNPRHLVRRRGQEARLRCSPMKGHSHVYWYRQLPEEGLKFMVYLQKENIIDESGMPKERFSAEFPKEGPSILRIQQVVRGDSAAYFCASSPPTGTYEQYFGPGTRLTVT.